The 10 T cell receptor beta chains below were found in one sample sequenced in a study of control samples from healthy donors and cancer patients. Assay used: immunoSEQ multiplex PCR; TCRdb lists only in-frame clones, some missing. The sample has roughly 95,000 clones, roughly 90% seen once; the top ten hold less than 3.5%. The source material was blood. The source of these receptors is a human donor in good health. The donor label of this sample is uncertain.

This clone was counted only a few times. The J gene is TRBJ1-5, the V gene TRBV6-1; D call uncertain. Trimming left V 1 base short and J 0 bases short, with 13 bases between. The V gene's germline CDR1 is MNHNS and CDR2 SASEGT. This CDR3 has 17 amino acids. This CDR3 reads CASSEGRRVYSNQPQHF. The CDR3 DNA reads TGTGCCAGCAGTGAAGGGAGAAGAGTCTATAGCAATCAGCCCCAGCATTTT.

This clone was observed a handful of times. V and J are TRBV27 and TRBJ1-1; possible D gene TRBD1, 5 bases. This CDR3 is built from 17 residues. Germline loops: CDR1 MNHEY, CDR2 SMNVEV (reference sequence). V lost 5 bases to trimming and J lost 8 bases, with 27 bases between them. CDR3 in amino acids: CASSTQFTALGAREAFF. As DNA, the CDR3 is TGTGCCAGCAGTACTCAGTTTACGGCCCTCGGGGCCAGAGAAGCTTTCTTT.

The chain carries TRBV7-2 and TRBJ1-5, with a tentative D call TRBD1 (6 bases). Per the germline V gene, CDR1 is SGHTA and CDR2 is FQGNSA. The V gene lost 5 bases and the J gene lost 6 bases, with 17 bases spanning the gap. There are 15 residues in the CDR3. CDR3 residues: CASSLDLGGSQPQHF. The CDR3 bases are TGTGCCAGCAGCCTAGATTTAGGGGGGAGTCAGCCCCAGCATTTT.

The chain carries TRBV9 and TRBJ2-1; 14 nucleotides agree with TRBD2. The CDR3 contains 19 residues. V shed 4 bases, J shed 0 bases, and the junction held 9 bases outside the gene matches. Germline lookup yields CDR1 SGDLS and CDR2 YYNGEE. This chain's CDR3 is CASSITGTSGGSSYNEQFF. CDR3 sequence (DNA): TGTGCCAGCAGCATAACCGGGACTAGCGGGGGTAGCTCCTACAATGAGCAGTTCTTC.

The CDR3 here is CASSSNKGTVNQPQHF. CDR3 nucleotides: TGTGCCAGCAGCTCAAACAAGGGGACAGTCAATCAGCCCCAGCATTTT. The chain recombines TRBV7-9 with TRBJ1-5; 7 bases map to TRBD1. The ends lost 4 bases at V and 3 bases at J; junction bases unmatched: 9. CDR3 length equals 16 residues. Germline assignment: CDR1 SEHNR and CDR2 FQNEAQ (reference sequence).

The rearrangement uses TRBV28 and TRBJ1-6; no reliable D call. The CDR3 has 18 residues. The germline CDR1 and CDR2 sequences are MDHEN and SYDVKM. Trimming shortened V by 6 bases and J by 3 bases, and 21 bases separated the two germline ends. The CDR3 region is CASSRNQVNSHYNSPLHF. CDR3 bases: TGTGCCAGCAGCCGGAACCAAGTAAATAGCCACTATAATTCACCCCTCCACTTT.

The gene calls are TRBV11-3 and TRBJ2-7, with D possibly matching TRBD2 (5 bases). Trimming stripped 5 bases from V and 6 bases from J, with 14 bases between. This CDR3 has 13 amino acids. From germline, CDR1 is SGHNT and CDR2 YENEEA. In DNA form, the CDR3 reads TGTGCCAGCAGCCGGGGTGGGGAAGTCGAGCAGTACTTC. This sequence encodes CASSRGGEVEQYF.

The rearrangement joins TRBV7-2 to TRBJ1-6, with D unclear. The ends were cut back, 5 bases at V and 4 bases at J, with 15 bases in the middle. CDR3 length: 16 amino acids. Germline CDR1 SGHTA, CDR2 FQGNSA. The chain's CDR3 is CASSGKADGYNSPLHF. In DNA form, the CDR3 reads TGTGCCAGCAGCGGTAAGGCGGATGGTTATAATTCACCCCTCCACTTT. Using reference TRBV7-2 and TRBJ1-6 for the parts outside the CDR3, the full variable domain is GAGVSQSPSNKVTEKGKDVELRCDPISGHTALYWYRQSLGQGLEFLIYFQGNSAPDKSGLPSDRFSAERTGGSVSTLTIQRTQQEDSAVYLCASSGKADGYNSPLHFGNGTRLTVT.

V and J are TRBV7-9 and TRBJ1-2; maybe TRBD1 (5 bases). The CDR3 is 16 residues long. Germline V lookup: CDR1 SEHNR, CDR2 FQNEAQ (reference sequence). V was shortened by 1 base and J by 7 bases, with 19 bases between the two germline ends. The CDR3: CASSLGQGAPISGYTF. The CDR3 DNA follows: TGTGCCAGCAGCTTAGGGCAGGGAGCACCTATCTCTGGCTACACCTTC.

V and J are TRBV5-1 and TRBJ1-1, with D maybe TRBD1 (5 bases). CDR1 is SGHRS and CDR2 is YFSETQ in the germline V gene. The germline V and J ends were trimmed by 3 bases and 0 bases, with 9 bases remaining between them. The CDR3 spans 14 residues. The CDR3 reads CASSSRAMNTEAFF. CDR3 bases: TGCGCCAGCAGCTCCAGGGCCATGAACACTGAAGCTTTCTTT.